The rows below give T cell receptor beta chains drawn from one sample of a study of blood T cell repertoires in COVID-19. Assay used: immunoSEQ multiplex PCR; TCRdb lists only in-frame clones, some missing. This sample has about 440,000 clones, with 80% to 90% found just once. What was sequenced was peripheral blood. These receptors were obtained from a woman younger than 45 with acute or convalescent COVID-19. CDR3s include the opening cysteine and the closing phenylalanine or tryptophan. D genes are given only for firm matches. The listing skips clone size in some rows; elsewhere it reads once, few, many or a size class.

d_call: .
j_call: TRBJ2-3
v_call: TRBV18
clone_size: .
cdr3_aa: CASSLTPLTDTQYF
cdr3_nt: TGTGCCAGCTCACTAACTCCCCTCACAGATACGCAGTATTTT

d_call: TRBD1
j_call: TRBJ1-4
v_call: TRBV28
clone_size: .
cdr3_aa: CASQTGGREKLFF
cdr3_nt: TGTGCCAGCCAGACAGGGGGACGTGAAAAACTGTTTTTT

d_call: .
j_call: TRBJ2-7
v_call: TRBV4-1
clone_size: .
cdr3_aa: CASSQDRGKSDEQYF
cdr3_nt: TGCGCCAGCAGCCAAGATAGGGGTAAGTCGGACGAGCAGTACTTC

d_call: TRBD1
j_call: TRBJ2-7
v_call: TRBV11-2
clone_size: .
cdr3_aa: CASSLTGSSYEQYF
cdr3_nt: TGTGCCAGCAGCTTGACAGGGAGCTCCTACGAGCAGTACTTC

d_call: .
j_call: TRBJ1-6
v_call: TRBV19
clone_size: .
cdr3_aa: CASSIERAYSPLHF
cdr3_nt: TGTGCCAGTAGTATAGAACGAGCCTATTCACCCCTCCACTTT

d_call: .
j_call: TRBJ2-5
v_call: TRBV28
clone_size: once
cdr3_aa: CASSFQSETQYF
cdr3_nt: TGTGCCAGCAGTTTCCAGTCAGAGACCCAGTACTTC

d_call: TRBD2
j_call: TRBJ2-2
v_call: TRBV25-1
clone_size: .
cdr3_aa: CASRRSGGFPGELFF
cdr3_nt: TGTGCCAGCCGACGTAGCGGGGGGTTTCCCGGGGAGCTGTTTTTT

d_call: .
j_call: TRBJ2-2
v_call: TRBV28
clone_size: .
cdr3_aa: CASSLPDTGELFF
cdr3_nt: TGTGCCAGCAGCCTCCCCGACACCGGGGAGCTGTTTTTT

d_call: TRBD1
j_call: TRBJ1-2
v_call: TRBV5-4
clone_size: once
cdr3_aa: CASSSTGLSNYGYTF
cdr3_nt: TGTGCCAGCAGCTCGACAGGGCTTTCTAACTATGGCTACACCTTC

d_call: TRBD1
j_call: TRBJ1-1
v_call: TRBV6-5
clone_size: .
cdr3_aa: CASSYSAGTAEAFF
cdr3_nt: TGTGCCAGCAGTTACTCGGCTGGGACAGCTGAAGCTTTCTTT

d_call: TRBD1
j_call: TRBJ2-7
v_call: TRBV19
clone_size: .
cdr3_aa: CASSIGDRARRSYEQYF
cdr3_nt: TGTGCCAGTAGTATAGGGGACAGGGCCCGGAGGTCCTACGAGCAGTACTTC

d_call: .
j_call: TRBJ2-2
v_call: TRBV6-6
clone_size: .
cdr3_aa: CASSPGTFDGGELFF
cdr3_nt: TGTGCCAGCAGTCCCGGGACATTTGACGGCGGGGAGCTGTTTTTT

d_call: TRBD2
j_call: TRBJ2-7
v_call: TRBV3-1/TRBV3-2
clone_size: .
cdr3_aa: CASSQDLLAGTYEQYF
cdr3_nt: TGTGCCAGCAGCCAAGACTTACTAGCGGGCACCTACGAGCAGTACTTC

d_call: .
j_call: TRBJ1-1
v_call: TRBV11-2
clone_size: .
cdr3_aa: CASSLGTGTFFTEAFF
cdr3_nt: TGTGCCAGCAGCTTAGGAACCGGGACATTTTTCACTGAAGCTTTCTTT

d_call: .
j_call: TRBJ1-1
v_call: TRBV19
clone_size: .
cdr3_aa: CASSVRVMNTEAFF
cdr3_nt: TGTGCCAGTAGTGTCCGGGTTATGAACACTGAAGCTTTCTTT

d_call: TRBD1
j_call: TRBJ1-6
v_call: TRBV27
clone_size: .
cdr3_aa: CASRRTGANSPLHF
cdr3_nt: TGTGCCAGCAGGAGGACAGGGGCTAATTCACCCCTCCACTTT

d_call: .
j_call: TRBJ2-7
v_call: TRBV2
clone_size: .
cdr3_aa: CASSRSQGLGEQYF
cdr3_nt: TGTGCCAGCAGTCGGAGCCAGGGGCTGGGGGAGCAGTACTTC

d_call: .
j_call: TRBJ2-3
v_call: TRBV12-3/TRBV12-4
clone_size: .
cdr3_aa: CASSFQEAQYF
cdr3_nt: TGTGCCAGCAGTTTTCAGGAGGCGCAGTATTTT

d_call: .
j_call: TRBJ2-3
v_call: TRBV23-1
clone_size: .
cdr3_aa: CASTPLFGDTTDTQYF
cdr3_nt: TGCGCCAGCACGCCCCTCTTCGGGGACACCACAGATACGCAGTATTTT

d_call: .
j_call: TRBJ1-2
v_call: TRBV7-9
clone_size: .
cdr3_aa: CASGETGTGYTF
cdr3_nt: TGTGCCAGCGGTGAGACAGGCACTGGCTACACCTTC

d_call: .
j_call: TRBJ1-3
v_call: TRBV5-6
clone_size: .
cdr3_aa: CASSSRDTSGNTIYF
cdr3_nt: TGTGCCAGCAGCTCACGGGACACCTCTGGAAACACCATATATTTT

d_call: .
j_call: TRBJ2-5
v_call: TRBV11-2
clone_size: .
cdr3_aa: CASSFQGTQYF
cdr3_nt: TGTGCCAGCAGCTTTCAGGGGACCCAGTACTTC

d_call: TRBD2
j_call: TRBJ2-3
v_call: TRBV28
clone_size: .
cdr3_aa: CASSFPSRTSGGAGTDTQYF
cdr3_nt: TGTGCCAGCAGTTTCCCATCCCGGACTAGCGGGGGGGCTGGGACAGATACGCAGTATTTT

d_call: TRBD1
j_call: TRBJ2-7
v_call: TRBV7-9
clone_size: .
cdr3_aa: CASSEGQGTYEQYF
cdr3_nt: TGTGCCAGCAGCGAAGGACAGGGGACCTACGAGCAGTACTTC

d_call: .
j_call: TRBJ1-2
v_call: TRBV5-6
clone_size: .
cdr3_aa: CASSWMDSRSNYGYTF
cdr3_nt: TGTGCCAGCAGCTGGATGGACAGCAGATCTAACTATGGCTACACCTTC

d_call: .
j_call: TRBJ1-2
v_call: TRBV21-1
clone_size: .
cdr3_aa: CASSRAGDSTITPSGYTF
cdr3_nt: TGTGCCAGCAGCAGAGCCGGGGACAGCACAATAACCCCCTCTGGCTACACCTTC

d_call: TRBD2
j_call: TRBJ2-3
v_call: TRBV5-5
clone_size: .
cdr3_aa: CASSSITTSGASTDTQYF
cdr3_nt: TGTGCCAGCAGCTCCATCACGACTAGCGGAGCTAGCACAGATACGCAGTATTTT

d_call: TRBD1
j_call: TRBJ1-5
v_call: TRBV6-6
clone_size: .
cdr3_aa: CASSQTGGAPQPQHF
cdr3_nt: TGTGCCAGCAGCCAAACAGGGGGCGCCCCGCAGCCCCAGCATTTT

d_call: .
j_call: TRBJ2-3
v_call: TRBV3-1/TRBV3-2
clone_size: .
cdr3_aa: CASSRPTSKGGTQYF
cdr3_nt: TGTGCCAGCAGCCGACCAACAAGTAAAGGCGGTACGCAGTATTTT

d_call: TRBD2
j_call: TRBJ2-1
v_call: TRBV7-6
clone_size: .
cdr3_aa: CASSRTSGYSYNEQFF
cdr3_nt: TGTGCCAGCAGCCGGACTAGCGGATACTCCTACAATGAGCAGTTCTTC

d_call: TRBD2
j_call: TRBJ2-3
v_call: TRBV4-2
clone_size: .
cdr3_aa: CASSQDPAGGATDTQYF
cdr3_nt: TGTGCCAGCAGCCAAGATCCGGCCGGGGGGGCCACAGATACGCAGTATTTT

d_call: TRBD2
j_call: TRBJ2-7
v_call: TRBV27
clone_size: .
cdr3_aa: CASMKLAGTIYEQYF
cdr3_nt: TGTGCCAGCATGAAACTAGCGGGGACTATCTACGAGCAGTACTTC

d_call: TRBD1
j_call: TRBJ1-6
v_call: TRBV12-3/TRBV12-4
clone_size: .
cdr3_aa: CASSTTGNSPLHF
cdr3_nt: TGTGCCAGCAGCACGACAGGGAATTCACCCCTCCACTTT

d_call: TRBD1
j_call: TRBJ2-1
v_call: TRBV5-1
clone_size: .
cdr3_aa: CASGVGTGNEQFF
cdr3_nt: TGCGCCAGCGGGGTCGGGACAGGCAATGAGCAGTTCTTC

d_call: TRBD1
j_call: TRBJ2-7
v_call: TRBV11-2
clone_size: .
cdr3_aa: CASSLDPRTGLGLGEQYF
cdr3_nt: TGTGCCAGCAGCTTAGATCCCAGGACAGGGTTAGGGTTGGGGGAGCAGTACTTC

d_call: .
j_call: TRBJ2-1
v_call: TRBV2
clone_size: .
cdr3_aa: CASSTPSDSYYNEQFF
cdr3_nt: TGTGCCAGCAGTACCCCCTCGGACAGCTACTACAATGAGCAGTTCTTC

d_call: .
j_call: TRBJ2-5
v_call: TRBV7-3
clone_size: .
cdr3_aa: CASSFLEPGVGETQYF
cdr3_nt: TGTGCCAGCAGCTTTCTCGAGCCGGGGGTAGGAGAGACCCAGTACTTC

d_call: .
j_call: TRBJ1-2
v_call: TRBV10-1
clone_size: once
cdr3_aa: CATSDRKRGEDGYTF
cdr3_nt: TGCGCCACGTCGGATAGGAAAAGGGGCGAGGATGGCTACACCTTC

d_call: TRBD2
j_call: TRBJ2-2
v_call: TRBV7-8
clone_size: .
cdr3_aa: CASSLFGGGADTGELFF
cdr3_nt: TGTGCCAGCAGCTTATTTGGCGGGGGGGCCGACACCGGGGAGCTGTTTTTT

d_call: TRBD1
j_call: TRBJ1-6
v_call: TRBV13
clone_size: .
cdr3_aa: CASSTGQGNSPLHF
cdr3_nt: TGTGCCAGCAGCACTGGACAGGGTAATTCACCCCTCCACTTT

d_call: TRBD1
j_call: TRBJ2-7
v_call: TRBV10-3
clone_size: .
cdr3_aa: CAIREGQEPYEQYF
cdr3_nt: TGTGCCATCAGAGAGGGACAGGAACCCTACGAGCAGTACTTC

d_call: TRBD2
j_call: TRBJ2-3
v_call: TRBV3-1/TRBV3-2
clone_size: .
cdr3_aa: CASSERLAGGFSTDTQYF
cdr3_nt: TGTGCCAGCAGCGAGAGACTAGCGGGGGGGTTTAGCACAGATACGCAGTATTTT

d_call: TRBD2
j_call: TRBJ2-2
v_call: TRBV5-1
clone_size: once
cdr3_aa: CASSLGTSGNTGELFF
cdr3_nt: TGCGCCAGCAGCTTGGGGACTAGCGGAAACACCGGGGAGCTGTTTTTT

d_call: TRBD2
j_call: TRBJ2-7
v_call: TRBV5-8
clone_size: .
cdr3_aa: CASSLSGLAGHEQYF
cdr3_nt: TGTGCCAGCAGCTTATCGGGACTAGCGGGGCACGAGCAGTACTTC

d_call: TRBD1
j_call: TRBJ1-6
v_call: TRBV27
clone_size: few
cdr3_aa: CASSLLTGSNSPLHF
cdr3_nt: TGTGCCAGCAGTTTATTGACAGGGAGTAATTCACCCCTCCACTTT

d_call: .
j_call: TRBJ2-7
v_call: TRBV14
clone_size: .
cdr3_aa: CASSSIGQGNYEQYF
cdr3_nt: TGTGCCAGCAGCTCCATTGGGCAGGGAAACTACGAGCAGTACTTC

d_call: TRBD2
j_call: TRBJ2-7
v_call: TRBV7-9
clone_size: .
cdr3_aa: CASSTRLAGDEQYF
cdr3_nt: TGTGCCAGCAGCACCCGACTAGCGGGGGACGAGCAGTACTTC

d_call: .
j_call: TRBJ2-7
v_call: TRBV9
clone_size: .
cdr3_aa: CASSVDGSSYEQYF
cdr3_nt: TGTGCCAGCAGCGTAGATGGCAGCTCCTACGAGCAGTACTTC

d_call: .
j_call: TRBJ1-2
v_call: TRBV9
clone_size: .
cdr3_aa: CASSVAQVRPRGMVYTF
cdr3_nt: TGTGCCAGCAGCGTAGCTCAGGTCCGACCCCGGGGGATGGTCTACACCTTC

d_call: TRBD1
j_call: TRBJ1-2
v_call: TRBV10-3
clone_size: .
cdr3_aa: CAISEHRTGGGGYTF
cdr3_nt: TGTGCCATCAGTGAGCATCGGACAGGGGGGGGTGGCTACACCTTC

d_call: TRBD1
j_call: TRBJ1-2
v_call: TRBV28
clone_size: .
cdr3_aa: CASTDPGQLIYGYTF
cdr3_nt: TGTGCCAGCACCGACCCGGGACAGCTTATCTATGGCTACACCTTC

d_call: .
j_call: TRBJ2-3
v_call: TRBV7-7
clone_size: .
cdr3_aa: CASSSTLGATDTQYF
cdr3_nt: TGTGCCAGCAGCTCTACGCTGGGGGCCACAGATACGCAGTATTTT

d_call: .
j_call: TRBJ1-2
v_call: TRBV6-5
clone_size: .
cdr3_aa: CASSYAWGVANSYTF
cdr3_nt: TGTGCCAGCAGTTACGCCTGGGGGGTCGCGAATAGCTACACCTTC